Below, 19 T cell receptor beta chains from the same sample are listed, as sequenced in a study of T cells in Graves' hyperthyroidism and ophthalmopathy. TCR beta CDR3 region amplification was performed from RNA transcripts. Carried out on the TCR CDR3, a first-round RT-PCR used the HTBI primer set. A single record per CDR3 protein comes from TCRdb applying MiXCR to the multiplex PCR reads. The sample has about 400,000 distinct CDR3 sequences; 13% are singletons. The sequencing input was blood. These receptors were taken from a woman in her late teens or twenties with Graves' hyperthyroidism.

This clonotype has more than one count but fewer than ten. The V gene is TRBV6-1, the J gene TRBJ1-1, with D possibly matching TRBD1 (5 bases). The CDR3 runs to 13 residues. V gave up 7 bases and J gave up 6 bases, with 15 bases separating them. Germline V gene lookup returns CDR1 MNHNS and CDR2 SASEGT. CDR3 loop: CASIDSGNSEAFF. In DNA, the CDR3 is TGTGCCAGCATCGATTCAGGGAATTCTGAAGCTTTCTTT.

In its sample, this clonotype was seen many times. The J gene is TRBJ2-7, the V gene TRBV18; D may match TRBD1 or TRBD2 (6 bases each). Trimming took 4 bases from V and 2 from J, leaving 12 bases between them. This CDR3 region has 14 residues. CDR1 and CDR2 (germline): KGHSH, LQKENI. The CDR3 DNA is TGTGCCAGCTCACTGCGGGACAATGCCTACGAGCAGTACTTC. This translates into CASSLRDNAYEQYF.

On this clonotype: A much bigger clone sits one base away, suggesting this may be a read error. The rearrangement links TRBV7-9 to TRBJ1-1; D perhaps matches TRBD1 (5 bases). The CDR3 length is 15 residues. CDR1 is SEHNR, CDR2 FQNEAQ, per germline (reference sequence). Here the CDR3 reads CASGLDSLGDTEAFF. The CDR3 DNA is TGTGCCAGCGGCTTAGATTCCTTGGGGGACACTGAAGCTTTCTTT.

This clonotype was seen many times. Here the CDR3 reads CSPGHNVNEETQYF. The CDR3 coding sequence is TGCAGCCCAGGACACAACGTCAACGAAGAGACCCAGTACTTC. V usage is TRBV20-1 and J usage is TRBJ2-5; possible D gene TRBD1, 5 bases. The germline gives CDR1 DFQATT, CDR2 SNEGSKA (reference sequence). The CDR3 is made up of 14 amino acids.

The chain employs TRBV29-1 and TRBJ2-7; 11 bases match TRBD1. CDR3 length equals 15 residues. CDR1 and CDR2 from the germline V gene are SQVTM and ANQGSEA. V shed 3 bases and J 2 bases; nucleotides not matched to a gene: 6. The CDR3 region has the DNA TGCAGCGTTGAGATCAGGACAGGGGGCGCCTACGAGCAGTACTTC. It is translated as CSVEIRTGGAYEQYF.

This clonotype was counted at least ten times. CDR3 region: CASSLAENTEAFF. The CDR3 DNA reads as TGTGCCAGCAGTTTAGCAGAGAACACTGAAGCTTTCTTT. The chain joins TRBV28 to TRBJ1-1; D remains unclear. With 2 bases removed from V and 1 base from J, the gap between germline ends came to 5 bases. Germline lookup yields CDR1 MDHEN and CDR2 SYDVKM. The CDR3 spans 13 residues.

This clonotype appeared many times. The CDR3 region is CASRATYNEQFF. DNA of the CDR3: TGTGCCAGCAGAGCGACCTACAATGAGCAGTTCTTC. The chain has TRBV3-1 and TRBJ2-1; no reliable D call. Germline V gene sequence: CDR1 LGHDT, CDR2 YNNKEL (reference sequence). CDR3 length: 12 residues. V dropped 6 bases and J dropped 2 bases, with 5 bases sitting between them.

This clonotype was seen many times. The chain couples TRBV6-5 to TRBJ2-7; TRBD1 is a possible D gene (8 bases). Germline lookup yields CDR1 MNHEY and CDR2 SVGAGI. The V end lost 2 bases, the J end lost 3 bases, and 14 bases lay between the germline ends. The CDR3 sequence is 15 residues long. The CDR3: CASSYETGGVYEQYF. DNA of the CDR3: TGTGCCAGCAGTTACGAAACAGGGGGGGTCTACGAGCAGTACTTC.

This clonotype was picked up one time. The chain recombines TRBV9 with TRBJ2-2, with 14 bases matching TRBD2. Germline V gene lookup returns CDR1 SGDLS and CDR2 YYNGEE. J lost 7 bases, V lost 10 bases, and 12 bases had no gene match. The CDR3 has 16 amino acids. CDR3 in amino acids: CAPSPGLAGVGGELFF. The CDR3 region has the DNA TGTGCCCCCTCCCCGGGACTAGCGGGGGTGGGCGGGGAGCTGTTTTTT.

In this sample, this clonotype turned up many times. CDR3 nucleotide sequence: TGTGCCACCAGTGATCCATTTAGCGGCGCGGGGGAGACCCAGTACTTC. Encoded protein: CATSDPFSGAGETQYF. V usage is TRBV24-1 and J usage is TRBJ2-5; perhaps TRBD2 as D (6 bases). The CDR3 has 16 residues. Germline CDR1 reads KGHDR; CDR2 reads SFDVKD. Trimming shortened V by 3 bases and J by 5 bases, and 18 bases separated the two germline ends.

Only one count was recorded for this clonotype. The gene calls are TRBV30 and TRBJ2-5; 8 bases match TRBD2. This CDR3 region has 16 residues. Trimming removed 0 bases from V and 3 bases from J; junction bases left unmatched: 9. Germline V gene sequence: CDR1 GTSNPN, CDR2 SVGIG (reference sequence). In nucleotides, the CDR3 is TGTGCCTGGAGTGTAATTGGGCGGGGGGTAAAAGAGACCCAGTACTTC. Amino acid sequence: CAWSVIGRGVKETQYF. Variable domain in full (rest from reference TRBV30 and TRBJ2-5): SQTIHQWPATLVQPVGSPLSLECTVEGTSNPNLYWYRQAAGRGLQLLFYSVGIGQISSEVPQNLSASRPQDRQFILSSKKLLLSDSGFYLCAWSVIGRGVKETQYFGPGTRLLVL.

The J gene is TRBJ1-1, the V gene TRBV5-1; D call uncertain. The CDR3 loop spans 12 amino acids. V was pared by 3 bases and J by 4 bases, with 7 bases between. Per germline, CDR1 SGHRS and CDR2 YFSETQ. CDR3 in DNA: TGCGCCAGCAGCTCCACATTCACTGAAGCTTTCTTT. Translating gives CASSSTFTEAFF.

Here the CDR3 reads CASSLVEGAGYGYTF. The CDR3 DNA reads as TGTGCCAGCAGTTTGGTCGAAGGGGCCGGTTATGGCTACACCTTC. This chain connects TRBV27 to TRBJ1-2, with D perhaps TRBD1 (5 bases). The CDR3 is 15 residues long. Germline CDR1 MNHEY, CDR2 SMNVEV (reference sequence). The germline V and J ends were trimmed by 3 bases and 5 bases, with 16 bases remaining between them.

This clonotype was seen ten or more times. The chain recombines TRBV11-2 with TRBJ2-3; D is perhaps TRBD2 (5 bases). The germline gives CDR1 SGHAT, CDR2 FQNNGV. Trimming stripped 1 base from V and 2 bases from J, with 16 bases between. This CDR3 has 17 amino acids. In DNA, the CDR3 is TGTGCCAGCAGCTTAGTGCAGGAGAGCGGACCCACAGATACGCAGTATTTT. It yields the protein CASSLVQESGPTDTQYF.

This clonotype was observed at least ten times. The chain is built from TRBV6-2 or TRBV6-3 and TRBJ1-5; no definite D call. From germline, CDR1 is MNHEY and CDR2 SVGEGT. The CDR3 is 14 residues long. V dropped 6 bases and J dropped 4 bases, with 13 bases sitting between them. Written as DNA, the CDR3 is TGTGCCAGCAGCTTAGACGGAGTAAATCAGCCCCAGCATTTT. Its translation is CASSLDGVNQPQHF.

The table lists this clonotype with many counts. The rearrangement links TRBV7-2 to TRBJ1-2; no clear D. The CDR3 consists of 14 residues. The V end lost 5 bases, the J end lost 6 bases, and 16 bases lay between the germline ends. Germline V CDR1 and CDR2: SGHTA, FQGNSA. CDR3 residues: CASSLHSEFDGYTF. The CDR3 DNA reads TGTGCCAGCAGCCTACACTCGGAGTTTGATGGCTACACCTTC.

The rearrangement uses TRBV7-9 and TRBJ1-3, with 7 bases that match TRBD1. CDR1 SEHNR and CDR2 FQNEAQ come from the germline V gene (reference sequence). The CDR3 has 15 amino acids. The trim removed 5 bases at V and 6 bases at J, leaving 10 bases unmatched. The CDR3 reads CASSPNTGVENTIYF. The CDR3 DNA follows: TGTGCCAGCAGCCCAAACACAGGGGTTGAAAACACCATATATTTT.

For this clonotype: This may come from a read error, since a much larger clone is one base off. The chain combines TRBV12-3 or TRBV12-4 with TRBJ2-7, with D tentatively TRBD1 or TRBD2 (5 bases each). This CDR3 contains 15 residues. The CDR3 DNA follows: TGTGCCAGCAGTTCCGCCGGGACGGACTCCTACGAGCGGTACTTC. Translated: CASSSAGTDSYERYF.

This clonotype appeared many times. The V gene is TRBV28, the J gene TRBJ2-1; D unresolved. The CDR3 is 16 amino acids. The germline gives CDR1 MDHEN, CDR2 SYDVKM. The ends were cut back, 7 bases at V and 0 bases at J, with 16 bases in the middle. Here the CDR3 DNA reads TGTGCCAGCACCCTCGGACCTAGGAGCTCCTACAATGAGCAGTTCTTC. Its translation is CASTLGPRSSYNEQFF.